The 22 T cell receptor beta chains given below trace back to one sample, sequenced in a study of blood T cell repertoires in COVID-19. This table comes from immunoSEQ multiplex PCR, and its TCRdb copy is limited to in-frame clones, with some not included. This repertoire shows 120,000 to 150,000 clones, 80% to 90% found once; its top ten account for roughly 13%. Sequenced sample: peripheral blood. Source of these receptors: a man aged 18-30 years with COVID-19, enrolled during active disease.

This chain connects TRBV12-3 or TRBV12-4 to TRBJ1-6; D gene unclear. The CDR3 totals 13 residues. Trimming removed 7 bases from V and 7 bases from J, with 11 bases in between. The CDR3 DNA follows: TGTGCCAGCAACTCGGGAGGGAATTCACCCCTCCACTTT. Protein product: CASNSGGNSPLHF.

V gene TRBV5-1 combines with J gene TRBJ2-7; D ambiguous. The CDR3 sequence is 14 residues long. The germline V gene encodes CDR1 SGHRS and CDR2 YFSETQ. The germline V and J ends were trimmed by 0 bases and 0 bases, with 7 bases remaining between them. The CDR3 nucleotides are TGCGCCAGCAGCTTGGTTTCTAGCTCCTACGAGCAGTACTTC. This codes for CASSLVSSSYEQYF.

The table lists this clone with a count of one. This sequence joins TRBV18 and TRBJ2-2; 10 bases are a match to TRBD2. The CDR3 has 16 amino acids. The germline CDR1 and CDR2 sequences are KGHSH and LQKENI. Trimming at V came to 3 bases and at J to 5 bases, leaving 6 bases not matched to a gene. The CDR3 loop reads CASSPIAGGSTGELFF. The DNA of the CDR3 is TGTGCCAGCTCACCGATAGCGGGAGGAAGTACCGGGGAGCTGTTTTTT.

This sequence joins TRBV11-2 and TRBJ1-2; D may be TRBD1 (5 bases). The length of the CDR3 is 13 residues. Trimming took off 6 bases at V and 6 bases at J, with 14 bases between the two ends. The germline V gene encodes CDR1 SGHAT and CDR2 FQNNGV. CDR3 nucleotides: TGTGCCAGCAGACCCCAGGGTTGGCATGGCTACACCTTC. It codes for CASRPQGWHGYTF.

Note on this clone: The junction and the germline gene differ at one end; a read error may be behind it. This chain connects TRBV28 to TRBJ1-4; 7 bases match TRBD1. Germline-derived CDR1 and CDR2 are MDHEN and SYDVKM. CDR3 length: 15 residues. Here the CDR3 DNA reads TGTGCCAGCAGCCCCCTCGGGACAGATAATGAAAAACTGCTTTTT. It is translated as CASSPLGTDNEKLLF.

V gene TRBV28 combines with J gene TRBJ2-3, with D maybe TRBD1 (6 bases). The V gene's germline CDR1 is MDHEN and CDR2 SYDVKM. The CDR3 has 13 amino acids. V was trimmed by 5 bases and J by 9 bases, leaving 15 bases between them. The CDR3 region has the DNA TGTGCCAGCAGTGTACAGGGTCGCGGCACGCAGTATTTT. Translated: CASSVQGRGTQYF.

In regard to this clone: The junction does not match germline at one end; this may be a read error. V is TRBV30 and J is TRBJ1-4; 10 bases fit TRBD1. The CDR3 contains 14 residues. From germline, CDR1 is GTSNPN and CDR2 SVGIG (reference sequence). The CDR3 loop reads CAWRAGTGVGKLLF. CDR3 DNA: TGTGCCTGGAGGGCCGGGACAGGGGTAGGAAAACTGCTTTTT.

The V call is TRBV6-2 or TRBV6-3, the J call TRBJ2-2; 12 positions match TRBD2. The CDR3 is made up of 15 amino acids. Germline V CDR1 and CDR2: MNHEY, SVGEGT. J lost 4 bases, V lost 4 bases, and 1 base had no gene match. The DNA for the CDR3 is TGTGCCAGCAGTTCTAGCGGGAGGGCCACCGGGGAGCTGTTTTTT. As protein: CASSSSGRATGELFF.

This sequence joins TRBV28 and TRBJ1-1; 8 nucleotides line up with TRBD1. The CDR3 has 15 amino acids. Losses at the gene ends were 7 bases for V and 3 bases for J; bases not matched to a gene: 10. Per germline, CDR1 MDHEN and CDR2 SYDVKM. CDR3 residues: CASTPHRGYDTEAFF. In DNA form, the CDR3 reads TGTGCCAGCACCCCTCACAGGGGGTACGACACTGAAGCTTTCTTT.

The chain carries TRBV15 and TRBJ2-5; the D gene is possibly TRBD1 (6 bases). V was shortened by 0 bases and J by 4 bases, with 9 bases between the two germline ends. The CDR3 covers 14 residues. The V gene's germline CDR1 is LNHNV and CDR2 YYDKDF (reference sequence). CDR3 DNA sequence: TGTGCCACCAGCAGAGATTCAGGGGTAGAGACCCAGTACTTC. Translated, it gives CATSRDSGVETQYF.

The chain joins TRBV11-3 to TRBJ2-7; D is ambiguous. Trimming left V 3 bases short and J 6 bases short, with 12 bases between. Per germline, CDR1 SGHNT and CDR2 YENEEA. The CDR3 runs to 13 residues. CDR3 protein: CASSLGGGAEQYF. The CDR3 DNA follows: TGTGCCAGCAGCTTGGGTGGCGGAGCCGAGCAGTACTTC.

The J gene is TRBJ2-7, the V gene TRBV2, with 8 bases lining up with TRBD1. The CDR3 runs 13 residues. After removal of 5 bases from V and 6 bases from J, the junction contained 6 bases not matched to a gene. Germline V gene data show CDR1 as SNHLY and CDR2 as FYNNEI. CDR3 sequence reads: CASSSGQGGEQYF. The DNA of the CDR3 is TGTGCCAGCAGTTCCGGACAGGGCGGCGAGCAGTACTTC.

In this sample, this clone turned up many times. This chain connects TRBV13 to TRBJ1-2; no definite D call. This CDR3 is built from 15 residues. In germline, CDR1 is PRHDT, CDR2 FYEKMQ (reference sequence). Between the trimmed V and J ends, which lost 5 bases and 0 bases, there was a span of 13 bases. The DNA of the CDR3 is TGTGCCAGCAGCACGCACCCGTCGGCTAACTATGGCTACACCTTC. This codes for CASSTHPSANYGYTF.

The CDR3 coding sequence is TGTGCCAGTCCCGGCCAGATAAGCGGTAACAATGAGCAGTTCTTC. Translation: CASPGQISGNNEQFF. The chain is built from TRBV27 and TRBJ2-1, with D possibly TRBD2 on 5 matching bases. V lost 9 bases and J lost 5, with 20 bases in between. The CDR3 is 15 residues long. Germline V gene sequence: CDR1 MNHEY, CDR2 SMNVEV (reference sequence).

This clone was seen just once. The CDR3 sequence: CAWSVDRRGTQHF. In DNA, the CDR3 is TGTGCCTGGAGTGTGGACCGCCGGGGGACCCAGCATTTT. The rearrangement joins TRBV30 to TRBJ1-5; the D gene is possibly TRBD1 (5 bases). The CDR3 is made up of 13 amino acids. Trimming removed 0 bases from V and 11 bases from J, with 14 bases in between. Germline V lookup: CDR1 GTSNPN, CDR2 SVGIG (reference sequence).

This clone was observed a single time. A much larger clone is a single base away; this may be a read error. The sample holds other DNA sequences that translate to the same CDR3. The CDR3 here is CASSEGTGGTEAFF. CDR3 DNA sequence: TGTGCCAGCAGTGAAGGAACAGGGGGCACTGAAGCTTTCTTT. This sequence joins TRBV6-1 and TRBJ1-1; 8 bases are shared with TRBD1. J lost 4 bases, V lost 1 base, and 2 bases had no gene match. Germline assignment: CDR1 MNHNS and CDR2 SASEGT. The CDR3 is made up of 14 amino acids.

V and J are TRBV10-1 and TRBJ2-1; TRBD2 matches at 11 bases. CDR1 is WNHNN and CDR2 is SYGVQD in the germline V gene (reference sequence). With 7 bases clipped from V and 4 bases from J, the junction kept 3 bases outside the gene matches. The CDR3 has 14 amino acids. In nucleotides, the CDR3 is TGCGCCAGCACGGCTAGCGGGAGGTACAATGAGCAGTTCTTC. Protein product: CASTASGRYNEQFF.

V gene TRBV30 combines with J gene TRBJ2-5; 9 nucleotides match TRBD1. With 3 bases clipped from V and 5 bases from J, the junction kept 10 bases outside the gene matches. CDR1 and CDR2 from the germline V gene are GTSNPN and SVGIG (reference sequence). This CDR3 spans 15 amino acids. For the CDR3, the DNA is TGTGCCTGGAGGGGCCGCACAGGGGGCGGGGAGACCCAGTACTTC. Its protein is CAWRGRTGGGETQYF.

The chain joins TRBV21-1 to TRBJ2-7; the DNA was not compared with TRBD2, the D call given in the table. TRBV21-1 constitutes a pseudogene. The CDR3 sequence is 16 residues long. The DNA of the CDR3 is TGTGCCAGCAGCAGGGGGGTCCGTACCGAGGCCCACGAGCAGTACTTC. Residues: CASSRGVRTEAHEQYF.

The chain combines TRBV7-2 with TRBJ2-1; possible D gene TRBD2, 6 bases. Per germline, CDR1 SGHTA and CDR2 FQGNSA. Trimming stripped 2 bases from V and 7 bases from J, with 21 bases between. The CDR3 runs 17 residues. The chain's CDR3 is CASSLHALSGGVNEQFF. Written as DNA, the CDR3 is TGTGCCAGCAGCTTACATGCTTTGAGCGGCGGGGTGAATGAGCAGTTCTTC.

This clone has ten or more counts. The chain combines TRBV6-5 with TRBJ2-5; 7 bases align to TRBD1. This CDR3 has 14 amino acids. The trim removed 6 bases at V and 5 bases at J, leaving 9 bases unmatched. Germline CDR1 is MNHEY and CDR2 is SVGAGI. The CDR3 coding sequence is TGTGCCAGCAGAAGAGGGACAGCACAGGAGACCCAGTACTTC. Its protein is CASRRGTAQETQYF.

CDR3 residues: CASSLGRRGNDSPLHF. As DNA, the CDR3 is TGTGCCAGCAGCTTGGGACGACGGGGTAATGATTCACCCCTCCACTTT. V and J are TRBV5-6 and TRBJ1-6; D gene ambiguous. The V gene's germline CDR1 is SGHDT and CDR2 YYEEEE. The CDR3 covers 16 residues. Between the trimmed V and J ends, which lost 0 bases and 8 bases, there was a span of 15 bases.